These T cell receptor beta chains were read from a single sample in a study of cytomegalovirus exposure and HLA in healthy donors. Profiling relied on immunoSEQ multiplex PCR, and the TCRdb table lists in-frame clones only, not all of them. The sample shows some 190,000 clones, roughly 74% of them seen only once. Sequenced: PBMCs. These receptors came from a woman aged 30 to 39 in good health and CMV-seropositive. Both conserved end residues are part of each CDR3. D genes are given only for firm matches. Where a row states a size, it is once, few, many or the class of an expanded clone; other rows omit it.

V,J,D,size,DNA,CDR3
TRBV6-1,TRBJ1-2,NA,NA,TGTGCCAGCAGTGGGACAGAGAGCTATGGCTACACCTTC,CASSGTESYGYTF
TRBV7-6,TRBJ1-5,TRBD1,few,TGTGCCAGCAGCTTAGTCGAGGGACAGCTCAATCAGCCCCAGCATTTT,CASSLVEGQLNQPQHF
TRBV5-1,TRBJ2-1,NA,NA,TGCGCCAGCGGCTTGCCGGGTGGCGAGCAGTTCTTC,CASGLPGGEQFF
TRBV10-3,TRBJ1-1,TRBD1,few,TGTGCCATCAGGGCCGGACAGGGGGCGGTCGCTTTCTTT,CAIRAGQGAVAFF
TRBV7-3,TRBJ1-5,NA,NA,TGTGCCAGCAGCTTAGATCGGAATCAGCCCCAGCATTTT,CASSLDRNQPQHF
TRBV7-9,TRBJ1-3,NA,NA,TGTGCCAGCAGCTTAGCTGTCAGGGTGAGCTCTGGAAACACCATATATTTT,CASSLAVRVSSGNTIYF
TRBV28,TRBJ2-4,NA,NA,TGTGCCAGCAGTTCCGCTGGAGGGGCCAAAAACATTCAGTACTTC,CASSSAGGAKNIQYF
TRBV19,TRBJ2-2,TRBD1,NA,TGTGCCAGTACCGAACAGGGGACCTTCACCGGGGAGCTGTTTTTT,CASTEQGTFTGELFF
TRBV30,TRBJ2-5,NA,NA,TGTGCCTGGAGTAGGAGGGAGGAGACCCAGTACTTC,CAWSRREETQYF
TRBV28,TRBJ1-4,NA,few,TGTGCCAGCAGTTTACTTGCGAATGAAAAACTGTTTTTT,CASSLLANEKLFF
TRBV4-3,TRBJ1-3,TRBD1,NA,TGCGCCAGCAGCCAAGGGACAGGTGCTGGAAACACCATATATTTT,CASSQGTGAGNTIYF
TRBV4-1,TRBJ2-7,NA,NA,TGCGCCAGCAGCCAAGTTGGGCTGGGTTACGAGCAGTACTTC,CASSQVGLGYEQYF
TRBV6-6,TRBJ2-2,NA,NA,TGTGCCAGCAGTTACCGCAGGGCGGCGAACACCGGGGAGCTGTTTTTT,CASSYRRAANTGELFF
TRBV5-8,TRBJ2-3,TRBD2,NA,TGTGCCAGCAGCAAGGGACTAGTCAGCACAGATACGCAGTATTTT,CASSKGLVSTDTQYF
TRBV14,TRBJ2-7,TRBD1,NA,TGTGCCAGCAGCCAAGCCTCCAGGGGGCGGCGCGAGCAGTACTTC,CASSQASRGRREQYF
TRBV10-3,TRBJ2-5,NA,NA,TGTGCCACCGGGACAACCCAAGAGACCCAGTACTTC,CATGTTQETQYF
TRBV21-1,TRBJ2-7,NA,NA,TGTGCCAGTGCGGGAGGGAGTTCCTACGAGCAGTACTTC,CASAGGSSYEQYF
TRBV9,TRBJ1-3,TRBD1,few,TGTGCCAGCAGCGGGCCCCCTCTGGGACAGGGGGTAGGAAACACCATATATTTT,CASSGPPLGQGVGNTIYF
TRBV6-5,TRBJ2-7,TRBD2,NA,TGTGCCAGCAGTTACCCCCGACTAGCGGGAGGGTACGAGCAGTACTTC,CASSYPRLAGGYEQYF
TRBV18,TRBJ1-4,NA,NA,TGTGCCAGCTCACCCCGGACGGTGAGGAGGGGTGAAAAACTGTTTTTT,CASSPRTVRRGEKLFF
TRBV7-8,TRBJ1-5,NA,NA,TGTGCCAGCAGCTTAGCCTCGTTGGGTGGCGGGTGGGAAGACAATCAGCCCCAGCATTTT,CASSLASLGGGWEDNQPQHF
TRBV11-2,TRBJ2-2,TRBD1,few,TGTGCCAGCAGCTTTTCGACAGGGCATTTGGCCACCGGGGAGCTGTTTTTT,CASSFSTGHLATGELFF
TRBV11-2,TRBJ2-7,TRBD1,NA,TGTGCCAGCAGCCTACGTGTACAGGGGCTCTACGAGCAGTACTTC,CASSLRVQGLYEQYF
TRBV19,TRBJ1-5,NA,NA,TGTGCCAGTAGTATAGATCTCGGGGTTCTTAGCAATCAGCCCCAGCATTTT,CASSIDLGVLSNQPQHF
TRBV11-2,TRBJ2-1,NA,NA,TGTGCCAGCAGCTTTAGGGGGGGGGCCTCCTACAATGAGCAGTTCTTC,CASSFRGGASYNEQFF
TRBV18,TRBJ2-3,NA,NA,TGTGCCAGCTCACCACAGAAGGGGGTTACCACAGATACGCAGTATTTT,CASSPQKGVTTDTQYF
TRBV15,TRBJ1-2,NA,NA,TGTGCCACCAGCATTCCCGGGACTTCGGGTGGCTACACCTTC,CATSIPGTSGGYTF
TRBV29-1,TRBJ2-2,NA,once,TGCAGCGTTGAAGTAGCGCCGACCGGGGAGCTGTTTTTT,CSVEVAPTGELFF